These 10 T cell receptor beta chains came from one sample sequenced in a study of cytomegalovirus exposure and HLA in healthy donors. The PCR ran on 60 Vbeta and 13 Jbeta primers. Profiled with immunoSEQ multiplex PCR; TCRdb holds only in-frame clones, not every one. Here the sample spans 120,000 or so clones, around 80% being singletons. Sequencing was done on a sample of PBMCs. These receptors came from a man aged 25-45 years in good health and CMV-seronegative.

This clone was found a few times. The V and J genes are TRBV6-1 and TRBJ2-7; 8 bases fit TRBD1. Germline lookup yields CDR1 MNHNS and CDR2 SASEGT. This CDR3 contains 15 residues. V trimming: 7 bases; J trimming: 0 bases; junction bases outside the gene matches: 8. This chain's CDR3 is CASTRDRYLSYEQYF. As DNA, the CDR3 is TGTGCCAGCACCCGGGACAGGTATCTCTCCTACGAGCAGTACTTC.

The chain uses TRBV9 and TRBJ2-7, with 9 bases lining up with TRBD2. Germline values: CDR1 SGDLS, CDR2 YYNGEE. The CDR3 extends over 15 amino acids. J gave up 3 bases and V 0 bases, and 4 bases lay outside the gene matches. The CDR3 loop is CASSVASSGIYEQYF. Here the CDR3 DNA reads TGTGCCAGCAGCGTAGCTTCTAGCGGGATCTACGAGCAGTACTTC.

The V and J genes are TRBV5-6 and TRBJ2-1; D is unresolved. Germline V CDR1 and CDR2: SGHDT, YYEEEE. V was pared by 3 bases and J by 0 bases, with 10 bases between. The CDR3 is made up of 15 amino acids. The CDR3 nucleotides read TGTGCCAGCAGCTACGAACTCCTCTCCTACAATGAGCAGTTCTTC. The encoded protein is CASSYELLSYNEQFF.

A single count supports this clone. Germline is not matched at one junction end, which may reflect a read error. The chain is built from TRBV5-4 and TRBJ1-2; tentative D call: TRBD1 (6 bases). Germline values: CDR1 SGHNT, CDR2 YYREEE (reference sequence). CDR3 size: 15 residues. In DNA form, the CDR3 reads TGTGCCAGCAGCTTGGGGGGACAAACTAACTATGGCTACCCCTTC. Protein product: CASSLGGQTNYGYPF.

The rearrangement uses TRBV4-2 and TRBJ1-1, with 9 bases that match TRBD1. V was clipped by 5 bases and J by 5 bases; unmatched bases: 6. CDR3 length equals 14 residues. Germline V lookup: CDR1 LGHNA, CDR2 YNFKEQ. CDR3 DNA sequence: TGTGCCAGCAGCAGGTTCGGACAGGGGACTGAAGCTTTCTTT. Translation gives CASSRFGQGTEAFF.

The chain links TRBV4-2 to TRBJ1-1, with 9 nucleotides matching TRBD1. CDR1 is LGHNA and CDR2 is YNFKEQ in the germline V gene. The CDR3 runs 16 residues. Trimming at V came to 2 bases and at J to 1 base, leaving 5 bases not matched to a gene. CDR3 amino acids: CASSQKGQGTNTEAFF. The DNA for the CDR3 is TGTGCCAGCAGCCAAAAGGGACAGGGAACGAACACTGAAGCTTTCTTT.

This chain joins TRBV5-1 and TRBJ2-7, with 10 bases aligning to TRBD1. The V segment lost 0 bases and the J segment 7 bases; nucleotides outside the gene matches: 10. Germline V gives CDR1 SGHRS, CDR2 YFSETQ. The CDR3 consists of 16 residues. This CDR3 is CASSLVMGTGAGEQYF. CDR3 nucleotides: TGCGCCAGCAGCTTGGTTATGGGGACAGGGGCTGGTGAGCAGTACTTC.

The table lists this clone with a count of one. The V gene is TRBV5-1, the J gene TRBJ2-1; 8 bases agree with TRBD2. CDR3 size: 13 residues. Trimming at V came to 4 bases and at J to 10 bases, leaving 7 bases not matched to a gene. CDR1 and CDR2 from the germline V gene are SGHRS and YFSETQ. Here the CDR3 reads CASSGTGTREQFF. Here the CDR3 DNA reads TGCGCCAGCAGCGGCACCGGGACTAGAGAGCAGTTCTTC.

The CDR3 loop is CASRPGQGGNTIYF. CDR3 coding DNA: TGTGCCAGCAGACCGGGACAGGGAGGAAACACCATATATTTT. This chain links TRBV6-5 with TRBJ1-3, with TRBD1 matching 9 bases. CDR3 length equals 14 residues. Looked up from germline, CDR1 is MNHEY and CDR2 is SVGAGI. J lost 4 bases, V lost 6 bases, and 4 bases had no gene match.

The rearrangement uses TRBV27 and TRBJ1-5, with D maybe TRBD1 (6 bases). In germline, CDR1 is MNHEY, CDR2 SMNVEV (reference sequence). CDR3 length equals 14 residues. With 5 bases removed from V and 5 bases from J, the gap between germline ends came to 13 bases. As DNA, the CDR3 is TGTGCCAGCAGTATTCGACAGGCTCATCAGCCCCAGCATTTT. Translating it yields CASSIRQAHQPQHF.